A selection of T cell receptor beta chains follows, all from one sample in a study of blood T cell repertoires in COVID-19. Generated by immunoSEQ multiplex PCR, the TCRdb table keeps only in-frame clones and is missing some. The table has hundreds of thousands of clones, less than 90% seen once. Sequenced: PBMCs or T cells enriched from blood (not recorded which). Receptors were obtained from a woman between 40 and 50 years old who had recovered from COVID-19. CDR3s include the opening cysteine and the closing phenylalanine or tryptophan. Each record gives: V gene, CDR3 protein.

v_gene: TRBV5-1
CDR3aa: CASSFRQGLYNEQFF

v_gene: TRBV24-1
CDR3aa: CATSDPMRGYTF

v_gene: TRBV5-1
CDR3aa: CASSFRVTSGIGETQYF

v_gene: TRBV5-6
CDR3aa: CASSLRGMNTEAFF

v_gene: TRBV9
CDR3aa: CASSGGGQAHNEKLFF

v_gene: TRBV11-2
CDR3aa: CASSSPGLAGGLSGEQFF

v_gene: TRBV5-1
CDR3aa: CASSLRLAGVVADTQYF

v_gene: TRBV13
CDR3aa: CASSPRGLAKRELFF

v_gene: TRBV12-5
CDR3aa: CASGLPTSVDTQYF

v_gene: TRBV28
CDR3aa: CASSFIPLAGVIDEQYF

v_gene: TRBV6-5
CDR3aa: CASSYSGTGITFF

v_gene: TRBV11-2
CDR3aa: CASIPTGGHTEAFF